These 10 T cell receptor beta chains share one sample of origin, sequenced in a study of glioma-infiltrating T cells. The iRepertoire nested amplicon-rescue multiplex PCR amplified TCR alpha and beta CDR3s from RNA. TCRdb fed the multiplex PCR reads into MiXCR, producing one record per CDR3 protein. The sample gives around 350,000 distinct CDR3 sequences, about 40% of which show up once; about 12% is in the top ten. Sequencing input: glioma tissue, nonneoplastic brain tissue, or PBMCs (not recorded which). Receptor source: a human donor with low-grade glioma or glioblastoma, undergoing nonglioma brain surgery, or in good health (not recorded which).

This clonotype was seen just once. This may be a read error: a much more frequent sequence differs by one nucleotide. This chain joins TRBV6-6 and TRBJ2-3; 9 nucleotides agree with TRBD2. The CDR3 is made up of 14 amino acids. Trimming removed 2 bases from V and 5 bases from J; junction bases left unmatched: 2. Germline V gene data show CDR1 as MNHNY and CDR2 as SVGAGI (reference sequence). The CDR3 reads CASSYGAGGDTQYF. The DNA of the CDR3 is TGTGCCAGCAGTTACGGAGCGGGAGGAGATACGCAGTATTTT.

In the case of this clonotype: This may be a read error: a much more frequent sequence differs by one nucleotide. This sequence joins TRBV6-5 and TRBJ1-5; D remains ambiguous. The CDR3 sequence is 13 residues long. V lost 5 bases and J lost 4, with 9 bases in between. CDR1 and CDR2 (germline): MNHEY, SVGAGI. This CDR3 is CASSRRWNQPQHF. The CDR3 DNA sequence: TGTGCCAGCAGTCGTCGGTGGAATCAGCCCCAGCATTTT.

This rearrangement joins TRBV5-6 to TRBJ1-1, with D perhaps matching TRBD1 (5 bases). The CDR3 consists of 14 residues. The germline CDR1 and CDR2 sequences are SGHDT and YYEEEE. Trimming removed 3 bases at V and 5 bases at J, with 14 bases between. CDR3 in amino acids: CASSSGGGWTEAFF. The CDR3 nucleotides are TGTGCCAGCAGCTCAGGTGGGGGATGGACTGAAGCTTTCTTT. The variable domain in full, completed from reference TRBV5-6 and TRBJ1-1, reads DAGVTQSPTHLIKTRGQQVTLRCSPKSGHDTVSWYQQALGQGPQFIFQYYEEEERQRGNFPDRFSGHQFPNYSSELNVNALLLGDSALYLCASSSGGGWTEAFFGQGTRLTVV.

This clonotype was detected ten times or more. V is TRBV6-1 and J is TRBJ1-4, with 8 bases aligning to TRBD1. J lost 8 bases, V lost 5 bases, and 10 bases had no gene match. Germline loops: CDR1 MNHNS, CDR2 SASEGT. CDR3 length: 15 amino acids. The CDR3 sequence: CASSRTGNRDEKLFF. The DNA for the CDR3 is TGTGCCAGCAGTCGGACAGGGAATCGGGACGAAAAACTGTTTTTT.

V and J are TRBV7-9 and TRBJ2-1; TRBD2 is a possible D gene (6 bases). CDR1 SEHNR and CDR2 FQNEAQ come from the germline V gene (reference sequence). The germline V and J ends were trimmed by 4 bases and 2 bases, with 12 bases remaining between them. There are 15 residues in the CDR3. The CDR3 protein is CASSSRRGPYNEQFF. The CDR3 bases are TGTGCCAGCAGCTCTCGGAGGGGTCCCTACAATGAGCAGTTCTTC.

This clonotype was seen more than once but under ten times. The CDR3 DNA is TGTGCCAGCAGCCAAGATAAAGGTCTCCCTCGCGAGCAGTACTTC. The encoded protein is CASSQDKGLPREQYF. The J gene is TRBJ2-7, the V gene TRBV4-2, with D uncertain. The CDR3 extends over 15 amino acids. Germline V gives CDR1 LGHNA, CDR2 YNFKEQ. V shed 0 bases and J shed 6 bases, with 15 bases lying between them.

A word on this clonotype: This may arise from a read error, as a much more abundant clone is one base away. The chain has TRBV6-2 or TRBV6-3 and TRBJ2-7, with 9 bases matching TRBD1. The germline gives CDR1 MNHEY, CDR2 SVGEGT. This CDR3 is built from 17 residues. The CDR3 nucleotides are TGTGCCAGCACCTCCGCAACCCCGGGACAGGGCCCCTACGAGAAGTACTTC. Translating gives CASTSATPGQGPYEKYF.

This clonotype was seen a few times. This may be a read error: a much more frequent sequence differs by one nucleotide. This rearrangement joins TRBV24-1 to TRBJ2-5; D remains unclear. The CDR3 is made up of 16 amino acids. Trimming left V 12 bases short and J 0 bases short, with 22 bases between. Germline-derived CDR1 and CDR2 are KGHDR and SFDVKD. CDR3 in amino acids: CAATGLIRRYQETQYF. CDR3 DNA sequence: TGTGCCGCGACCGGCTTAATAAGGCGTTACCAAGAGACCCAGTACTTC.

This clonotype occurred many times. The chain carries TRBV5-1 and TRBJ2-3; possibly TRBD1 for D (5 bases). V lost 1 base to trimming and J lost 4 bases, with 7 bases between them. The germline V gene has CDR1 SGHRS and CDR2 YFSETQ. The CDR3 is 13 amino acids. CDR3 DNA sequence: TGCGCCAGCAGCTTGCAGGGTTCAGATACGCAGTATTTT. This gives the protein CASSLQGSDTQYF.

A single count supports this clonotype. The rearrangement links TRBV10-2 to TRBJ2-5; no firm D call. Germline values: CDR1 WSHSY, CDR2 SAAADI. V gave up 0 bases and J gave up 0 bases, with 11 bases separating them. The CDR3 length is 16 residues. In nucleotides, the CDR3 is TGCGCCAGCAGTGAGTCGACGTGGGCAGACCAAGAGACCCAGTACTTC. It yields the protein CASSESTWADQETQYF.